Listed below are T cell receptor beta chains from one sample, sequenced in a study of blood T cell repertoires in COVID-19. Repertoires were generated with immunoSEQ multiplex PCR, while TCRdb's copy carries only in-frame clones and drops some. The sample has about 210,000 clones; 70% to 90% are singletons. The sample was peripheral blood. The receptors shown here come from a woman of 80 years or more with acute or convalescent COVID-19. The CDR3 runs from the conserved cysteine through the conserved F or W. Each record gives: CDR3 protein, CDR3 DNA, J gene, V gene, D gene, clone size. A D gene is named only where the DNA matches it firmly. Clone sizes are given selectively: once, few, many, or a class where the clone is expanded.

CDR3 protein: CASSLPGGGNYEQYF; CDR3 DNA: TGTGCCAGCAGCCTACCCGGGGGGGGGAACTACGAGCAGTACTTC; J gene: TRBJ2-7; V gene: TRBV5-5; D gene: TRBD2; clone size: NA
CDR3 protein: CASSRDSNYGYTF; CDR3 DNA: TGTGCCAGCAGTCGGGACAGTAACTATGGCTACACCTTC; J gene: TRBJ1-2; V gene: TRBV2; D gene: TRBD1; clone size: NA
CDR3 protein: CSVRYTEAFF; CDR3 DNA: TGCAGCGTTCGGTACACTGAAGCTTTCTTT; J gene: TRBJ1-1; V gene: TRBV29-1; D gene: NA; clone size: NA
CDR3 protein: CASTTDRVDQPQHF; CDR3 DNA: TGTGCCAGTACAACGGACAGGGTGGATCAGCCCCAGCATTTT; J gene: TRBJ1-5; V gene: TRBV19; D gene: TRBD1; clone size: NA
CDR3 protein: CASSPPGQGSQPQHF; CDR3 DNA: TGTGCCAGCAGCCCACCGGGACAGGGCAGTCAGCCCCAGCATTTT; J gene: TRBJ1-5; V gene: TRBV7-9; D gene: TRBD1; clone size: NA
CDR3 protein: CASSPPGGMAYNEQFF; CDR3 DNA: TGTGCCAGCAGCCCCCCAGGGGGTATGGCCTACAATGAGCAGTTCTTC; J gene: TRBJ2-1; V gene: TRBV9; D gene: TRBD1; clone size: NA
CDR3 protein: CASSQDLGTGQGRLRRKLFF; CDR3 DNA: TGCGCCAGCAGCCAAGATTTAGGAACGGGACAGGGGCGCCTAAGGAGAAAACTGTTTTTT; J gene: TRBJ1-4; V gene: TRBV4-3; D gene: TRBD1; clone size: NA
CDR3 protein: CAWTRMDREAFF; CDR3 DNA: TGTGCCTGGACGCGGATGGACAGGGAAGCTTTCTTT; J gene: TRBJ1-1; V gene: TRBV30; D gene: TRBD1; clone size: NA
CDR3 protein: CASSPPAGETQYF; CDR3 DNA: TGTGCCAGCAGCCCCCCCGCGGGCGAGACCCAGTACTTC; J gene: TRBJ2-5; V gene: TRBV5-6; D gene: NA; clone size: NA
CDR3 protein: CATSRDRPQGTEAFF; CDR3 DNA: TGTGCCACCAGCAGAGATAGGCCCCAGGGCACTGAAGCTTTCTTT; J gene: TRBJ1-1; V gene: TRBV15; D gene: NA; clone size: NA
CDR3 protein: CASSQPTGRTYEQYF; CDR3 DNA: TGTGCCAGCTCACAACCGACAGGACGAACCTACGAGCAGTACTTC; J gene: TRBJ2-7; V gene: TRBV18; D gene: NA; clone size: NA
CDR3 protein: CASSGRQGSGANVLTF; CDR3 DNA: TGTGCCAGTAGTGGACGACAGGGCTCTGGGGCCAACGTCCTGACTTTC; J gene: TRBJ2-6; V gene: TRBV19; D gene: TRBD1; clone size: NA
CDR3 protein: CASSLEISGYYNEQFF; CDR3 DNA: TGCGCCAGCAGCTTGGAAATTAGCGGATATTACAATGAGCAGTTCTTC; J gene: TRBJ2-1; V gene: TRBV5-1; D gene: NA; clone size: few
CDR3 protein: CASSLMNGGSIDEQYF; CDR3 DNA: TGCGCCAGCAGCTTGATGAACGGGGGGAGTATCGACGAGCAGTACTTC; J gene: TRBJ2-7; V gene: TRBV5-1; D gene: TRBD2; clone size: NA
CDR3 protein: CASSRTQGGQPQHF; CDR3 DNA: TGTGCCAGCAGCCGTACCCAGGGGGGTCAGCCCCAGCATTTT; J gene: TRBJ1-5; V gene: TRBV7-2; D gene: TRBD1; clone size: NA
CDR3 protein: CASSQGTGTGRGNTIYF; CDR3 DNA: TGCGCCAGCAGCCAAGGTACCGGGACAGGGCGCGGAAACACCATATATTTT; J gene: TRBJ1-3; V gene: TRBV4-1; D gene: TRBD1; clone size: NA
CDR3 protein: CASSLEVAGVVGELFF; CDR3 DNA: TGCGCCAGCAGCTTGGAGGTAGCGGGAGTGGTCGGGGAGCTGTTTTTT; J gene: TRBJ2-2; V gene: TRBV5-1; D gene: TRBD2; clone size: once
CDR3 protein: CASSPFHTGEVGYNEQFF; CDR3 DNA: TGTGCCAGCAGCCCATTCCACACAGGGGAGGTTGGGTACAATGAGCAGTTCTTC; J gene: TRBJ2-1; V gene: TRBV7-8; D gene: NA; clone size: once
CDR3 protein: CASSLSRPSGGRDEQFF; CDR3 DNA: TGTGCCAGCAGCTTGAGCCGTCCTTCAGGGGGCAGGGATGAGCAGTTCTTC; J gene: TRBJ2-1; V gene: TRBV5-8; D gene: TRBD1; clone size: NA
CDR3 protein: CASSAPEADRRNLNTEAFF; CDR3 DNA: TGTGCCAGCAGCGCCCCCGAGGCGGACAGACGAAACCTGAACACTGAAGCTTTCTTT; J gene: TRBJ1-1; V gene: TRBV9; D gene: NA; clone size: NA
CDR3 protein: CASSYGRGNTEAFF; CDR3 DNA: TGTGCCAGCAGTTACGGGAGAGGGAACACTGAAGCTTTCTTT; J gene: TRBJ1-1; V gene: TRBV6-2/TRBV6-3; D gene: NA; clone size: NA
CDR3 protein: CASSSSTSGKGNIQYF; CDR3 DNA: TGTGCCAGCAGCTCCAGTACTAGCGGTAAGGGGAACATTCAGTACTTC; J gene: TRBJ2-4; V gene: TRBV9; D gene: TRBD2; clone size: NA
CDR3 protein: CATSRDQYGDQPQHF; CDR3 DNA: TGTGCCACCAGCAGAGATCAGTACGGGGATCAGCCCCAGCATTTT; J gene: TRBJ1-5; V gene: TRBV15; D gene: NA; clone size: NA
CDR3 protein: CASSMGTNGAGELFF; CDR3 DNA: TGTGCCAGCAGTATGGGGACAAACGGTGCCGGGGAGCTGTTTTTT; J gene: TRBJ2-2; V gene: TRBV28; D gene: NA; clone size: NA
CDR3 protein: CSVNLAGGYNEQFF; CDR3 DNA: TGCAGCGTTAATCTAGCGGGGGGCTACAATGAGCAGTTCTTC; J gene: TRBJ2-1; V gene: TRBV29-1; D gene: TRBD2; clone size: few
CDR3 protein: CASRPTRNTEAFF; CDR3 DNA: TGTGCCAGCAGACCGACACGGAACACTGAAGCTTTCTTT; J gene: TRBJ1-1; V gene: TRBV28; D gene: NA; clone size: NA
CDR3 protein: CASSLAGGTEAFF; CDR3 DNA: TGTGCCAGCAGCTTAGCAGGGGGCACTGAAGCTTTCTTT; J gene: TRBJ1-1; V gene: TRBV11-3; D gene: TRBD1; clone size: NA
CDR3 protein: CASTIGGIYGYTF; CDR3 DNA: TGTGCCAGTACAATTGGGGGGATCTATGGCTACACCTTC; J gene: TRBJ1-2; V gene: TRBV19; D gene: NA; clone size: NA
CDR3 protein: CASSITGGNQPQHF; CDR3 DNA: TGTGCCAGTAGTATCACAGGAGGCAATCAGCCCCAGCATTTT; J gene: TRBJ1-5; V gene: TRBV19; D gene: NA; clone size: NA
CDR3 protein: CASSLQGSFGYTF; CDR3 DNA: TGTGCCAGCAGTTTACAGGGGTCATTCGGCTACACCTTC; J gene: TRBJ1-2; V gene: TRBV6-5; D gene: TRBD1; clone size: NA
CDR3 protein: CASRRTGEHTQYF; CDR3 DNA: TGTGCCAGCAGGCGGACAGGCGAACATACGCAGTATTTT; J gene: TRBJ2-3; V gene: TRBV6-5; D gene: TRBD1; clone size: NA
CDR3 protein: CASSVSGSYGYTF; CDR3 DNA: TGTGCCAGCAGTGTATCCGGGTCCTATGGCTACACCTTC; J gene: TRBJ1-2; V gene: TRBV2; D gene: NA; clone size: NA
CDR3 protein: CASISSLTEAFF; CDR3 DNA: TGTGCCAGCATTTCGTCCCTCACTGAAGCTTTCTTT; J gene: TRBJ1-1; V gene: TRBV6-5; D gene: NA; clone size: NA
CDR3 protein: CASSRSTGNYGYTF; CDR3 DNA: TGTGCCAGCAGCCGATCGACAGGGAACTATGGCTACACCTTC; J gene: TRBJ1-2; V gene: TRBV6-5; D gene: TRBD1; clone size: NA
CDR3 protein: CASSLPTPGLTQQYF; CDR3 DNA: TGTGCCAGCAGCCTCCCTACCCCCGGACTCACCCAGCAGTACTTC; J gene: TRBJ2-7; V gene: TRBV4-2; D gene: NA; clone size: NA
CDR3 protein: CASSRQPSYVGHTF; CDR3 DNA: TGTGCCAGCAGCCGACAGCCAAGCTATGTTGGCCACACCTTC; J gene: TRBJ1-2; V gene: TRBV7-9; D gene: NA; clone size: NA
CDR3 protein: CAALDSLMNTEAFF; CDR3 DNA: TGTGCCGCTCTGGACAGCCTCATGAACACTGAAGCTTTCTTT; J gene: TRBJ1-1; V gene: TRBV28; D gene: NA; clone size: once
CDR3 protein: CATSRQGAGANVLTF; CDR3 DNA: TGTGCCACCAGCAGACAGGGTGCAGGGGCCAACGTCCTGACTTTC; J gene: TRBJ2-6; V gene: TRBV15; D gene: NA; clone size: NA
CDR3 protein: CASNFDTATEAFF; CDR3 DNA: TGTGCCAGCAACTTCGACACGGCCACTGAAGCTTTCTTT; J gene: TRBJ1-1; V gene: TRBV12-3/TRBV12-4; D gene: NA; clone size: NA
CDR3 protein: CASSLFHAGQLGNTIYF; CDR3 DNA: TGTGCCAGCAGCTTATTTCATGCGGGGCAGTTAGGAAACACCATATATTTT; J gene: TRBJ1-3; V gene: TRBV7-2; D gene: NA; clone size: NA
CDR3 protein: CASSTGEGWRDGYTF; CDR3 DNA: TGTGCCAGCAGCACGGGAGAGGGGTGGAGGGACGGCTACACCTTC; J gene: TRBJ1-2; V gene: TRBV5-4; D gene: NA; clone size: NA
CDR3 protein: CASSKRENEQFF; CDR3 DNA: TGTGCCAGTAGTAAGCGGGAAAATGAGCAGTTCTTC; J gene: TRBJ2-1; V gene: TRBV19; D gene: TRBD2; clone size: NA
CDR3 protein: CASSVGLAGVQNEQYF; CDR3 DNA: TGTGCCAGCAGCGTAGGGCTGGCGGGAGTTCAAAACGAGCAGTACTTC; J gene: TRBJ2-7; V gene: TRBV9; D gene: TRBD2; clone size: NA
CDR3 protein: CASSTTDSLNTEAFF; CDR3 DNA: TGCGCCAGCAGCACAACGGACAGTCTGAACACTGAAGCTTTCTTT; J gene: TRBJ1-1; V gene: TRBV5-1; D gene: NA; clone size: NA
CDR3 protein: CASSIRTGSNEKLFF; CDR3 DNA: TGTGCCAGTAGTATCCGGACAGGCAGTAATGAAAAACTGTTTTTT; J gene: TRBJ1-4; V gene: TRBV19; D gene: TRBD1; clone size: NA
CDR3 protein: CASSLGTVTYEQYF; CDR3 DNA: TGCGCCAGCAGCTTGGGGACAGTGACCTACGAGCAGTACTTC; J gene: TRBJ2-7; V gene: TRBV5-1; D gene: NA; clone size: NA
CDR3 protein: CASSDQNVRSAGGSYNEQFF; CDR3 DNA: TGTGCCAGCAGTGATCAGAACGTTAGGTCAGCGGGAGGGTCCTACAATGAGCAGTTCTTC; J gene: TRBJ2-1; V gene: TRBV6-1; D gene: TRBD2; clone size: NA
CDR3 protein: CASSEEVGQLTYGYTF; CDR3 DNA: TGTGCCAGCAGTGAAGAAGTGGGACAGCTCACCTATGGCTACACCTTC; J gene: TRBJ1-2; V gene: TRBV2; D gene: TRBD1; clone size: NA
CDR3 protein: CASRAGGRETEAFF; CDR3 DNA: TGTGCCAGTCGGGCGGGGGGGAGAGAAACTGAAGCTTTCTTT; J gene: TRBJ1-1; V gene: TRBV19; D gene: NA; clone size: NA
CDR3 protein: CASSLTDWSTDTQYF; CDR3 DNA: TGTGCCAGCAGCTTAACGGACTGGAGCACAGATACGCAGTATTTT; J gene: TRBJ2-3; V gene: TRBV7-9; D gene: NA; clone size: once
CDR3 protein: CASSQALDGRFYEQYF; CDR3 DNA: TGTGCCAGCAGCCAAGCCTTGGACGGGAGATTCTACGAGCAGTACTTC; J gene: TRBJ2-7; V gene: TRBV14; D gene: NA; clone size: once
CDR3 protein: CASSLDVTGYEQYF; CDR3 DNA: TGCGCCAGCAGCTTGGACGTAACAGGGTACGAGCAGTACTTC; J gene: TRBJ2-7; V gene: TRBV5-1; D gene: NA; clone size: NA
CDR3 protein: CASSVNLKGNPYEQYF; CDR3 DNA: TGTGCCAGCAGCGTAAATTTAAAGGGGAATCCCTACGAGCAGTACTTC; J gene: TRBJ2-7; V gene: TRBV9; D gene: NA; clone size: NA
CDR3 protein: CASSPTGVAYTEAFF; CDR3 DNA: TGTGCCAGCAGCCCTACCGGGGTGGCCTACACTGAAGCTTTCTTT; J gene: TRBJ1-1; V gene: TRBV7-3; D gene: NA; clone size: NA
CDR3 protein: CATLGIVQRSTDTQYF; CDR3 DNA: TGTGCCACCCTAGGGATCGTTCAGCGGAGCACAGATACGCAGTATTTT; J gene: TRBJ2-3; V gene: TRBV11-3; D gene: NA; clone size: NA
CDR3 protein: CASSPRLAGRQETQYF; CDR3 DNA: TGTGCCAGTAGTCCGAGACTAGCGGGACGCCAAGAGACCCAGTACTTC; J gene: TRBJ2-5; V gene: TRBV19; D gene: TRBD2; clone size: NA
CDR3 protein: CASSLGTPYGNTIYF; CDR3 DNA: TGTGCCAGCAGCCTTGGGACACCGTACGGAAACACCATATATTTT; J gene: TRBJ1-3; V gene: TRBV3-1/TRBV3-2; D gene: NA; clone size: NA
CDR3 protein: CASSLEPGVSGYTF; CDR3 DNA: TGCGCCAGCAGCTTGGAGCCAGGGGTGAGTGGCTACACCTTC; J gene: TRBJ1-2; V gene: TRBV5-1; D gene: NA; clone size: NA
CDR3 protein: CASSLLGQVYEQYF; CDR3 DNA: TGTGCCAGCAGTTTACTAGGACAAGTCTACGAGCAGTACTTC; J gene: TRBJ2-7; V gene: TRBV28; D gene: NA; clone size: NA